This TCR beta chain came from a study of CD8 T cells in ankylosing spondylitis. Study-level findings and limits: A TCR beta motif of several highly homologous variants appeared characteristic of ankylosing spondylitis blood. Certain motif variants had earlier been reported in reactive arthritis synovial fluid and blood. Clones tied to disease were said to be significantly enriched in matched ankylosing spondylitis synovial fluid.

Each TCR beta library was made by quantitative 5'-RACE that incorporated molecular barcodes. TCRdb itself ran the 5' RACE reads through MiXCR, one entry per CDR3 protein. The table shows 390,000 or so distinct CDR3 sequences, with more than 20% occurring only once. Trimming pared 2 bases from V and 7 bases from J, leaving 9 bases between. The CDR3 extends over 13 amino acids. Germline V lookup: CDR1 MNHEY, CDR2 SVGEGT. A note on this clonotype: Its antigen remains unidentified.

The rearrangement uses TRBV6-2 or TRBV6-3 and TRBJ2-1, with D possibly TRBD1 on 5 matching bases. The sequence was collected from a male donor with ankylosing spondylitis. Sequenced sample: blood, either unsorted or a sorted T cell fraction (not recorded which). The CDR3, as DNA: TGTGCCAGCAGTTACATCCAGGGTAATGAGCAGTTCTTC. Translated, it gives CASSYIQGNEQFF.